This T cell receptor (beta chain) came from a study of PD-L1 blockade in urothelial cancer. Study-level background: Patients with male sex and bladder-origin urothelial cancer accounted for most of the roughly 29 enrolled. At 3 weeks (second dose) and 6 weeks after starting treatment, blood was analyzed.

Only one count was recorded for this clone. The antigen remains unidentified. As for time point: pretreatment peripheral blood. Study-wide findings and caveats: Survival was better when pretreatment blood TCR clonality fell below the median.

Assay: immunoSEQ multiplex PCR; the TCRdb copy retains only in-frame clones and omits some. The sample includes some 43,000 clones, over 75% of them seen just once. This TCR came from a man aged 55 to 70 with urothelial cancer. Material: PBMCs, obtained around atezolizumab (anti-PD-L1) treatment.

The CDR3 sequence is CASSVVPGAGTEAFF. The DNA for the CDR3 is TGTGCCAGCAGCGTAGTCCCAGGTGCCGGCACTGAAGCTTTCTTT. The rearrangement links TRBV9 to TRBJ1-1; no clear D. V dropped 0 bases and J dropped 4 bases, with 13 bases sitting between them. CDR3 length equals 15 residues. CDR1 is SGDLS, CDR2 YYNGEE, per germline.